The clone carrying this T cell receptor beta chain came up many times. No antigen is known for it. The entry originates in a study of blood T cells in healthy people across ages. Study overall: Capture by template switching was about one barcoded beta molecule per two T cells.

Study results and caveats: Long-lived donors had more naive CD4+ cells and higher diversity than aged donors.

A second about 6 to 12 cycle PCR used barcoded and J-beta primers. Each TCR beta cDNA got a 12-nucleotide random molecular identifier. TCRdb re-analysed the 5' RACE reads in MiXCR, keeping a single row per CDR3 protein. Among hundreds of thousands of distinct CDR3 sequences listed, about 32% were seen once. PBMCs numbering at least 7 million were isolated per sample. Trimming at V came to 4 bases and at J to 5 bases, leaving 5 bases not matched to a gene. The CDR3 consists of 15 residues. The germline gives CDR1 KGHDR, CDR2 SFDVKD. The specimen sequenced was blood. This sequence joins TRBV24-1 and TRBJ2-1, with 9 positions matching TRBD2. The sequence derives from a woman older than 75 in good health. CDR3 protein: CATSELAGADNEQFF. In nucleotides, the CDR3 is TGTGCCACCAGTGAGTTAGCGGGGGCCGACAATGAGCAGTTCTTC.